The 15 T cell receptor beta chains given below trace back to one sample, sequenced in a study of blood T cell repertoires in COVID-19. Assay used: immunoSEQ multiplex PCR; TCRdb lists only in-frame clones, some missing. The sample yields almost 250,000 clones, approximately 85% seen once. Sequencing input: PBMCs or T cells enriched from blood (not recorded which). The receptors originated from a woman in her fifties or sixties with acute COVID-19.

The chain carries TRBV11-2 and TRBJ2-7; D remains ambiguous. The CDR3 length is 12 residues. Germline values: CDR1 SGHAT, CDR2 FQNNGV. Trimming removed 4 bases at V and 2 bases at J, with 6 bases between. The CDR3: CASSSLPYEQYF. In DNA, the CDR3 is TGTGCCAGCAGCTCCCTACCCTACGAGCAGTACTTC.

With respect to this clone: Given a much more abundant clone one base away, this may be a read error. V gene TRBV11-2 combines with J gene TRBJ2-7, with D tentatively TRBD1 (5 bases). The CDR3 covers 12 residues. With 3 bases removed from V and 3 bases from J, the gap between germline ends came to 6 bases. Germline CDR1 SGHAT, CDR2 FQNNGV. In DNA form, the CDR3 reads TGTGCCAGCAGCTTGGACATCTACGAGCAGTACTTC. It yields the protein CASSLDIYEQYF.

The chain carries TRBV30 and TRBJ2-1; perhaps TRBD1 as D (6 bases). With 8 bases removed from V and 4 bases from J, the gap between germline ends came to 9 bases. The CDR3 spans 11 residues. Germline-derived CDR1 and CDR2 are GTSNPN and SVGIG (reference sequence). The CDR3 reads CAATGYNEQFF. Written as DNA, the CDR3 is TGTGCCGCCACAGGGTACAATGAGCAGTTCTTC.

This clone was seen a single time. CDR3 loop: CASSPGQTYEQYF. The DNA for the CDR3 is TGTGCCAGCAGCCCTGGACAGACCTACGAGCAGTACTTC. The rearrangement joins TRBV7-2 to TRBJ2-7; a possible D gene is TRBD1 (6 bases). CDR1 is SGHTA and CDR2 is FQGNSA in the germline V gene. The CDR3 covers 13 residues. V gave up 5 bases and J gave up 2 bases, with 10 bases separating them.

The chain is built from TRBV2 and TRBJ1-1; 7 bases align to TRBD1. In germline, CDR1 is SNHLY, CDR2 FYNNEI. This CDR3 has 14 amino acids. V gave up 4 bases and J gave up 8 bases; unmatched junction bases: 10. For the CDR3, the DNA is TGTGCCAGCAGTGCCCGACAGGGTGCTTGGGAAGCTTTCTTT. This encodes CASSARQGAWEAFF.

The V call is TRBV19, the J call TRBJ2-1, with TRBD2 identical over 8 bases. The length of the CDR3 is 15 residues. Germline assignment: CDR1 LNHDA and CDR2 SQIVND (reference sequence). The ends lost 4 bases at V and 9 bases at J; junction bases unmatched: 11. CDR3 amino acids: CASSTSGLENSEQFF. The DNA for the CDR3 is TGTGCCAGTAGTACTTCGGGACTAGAGAACAGTGAGCAGTTCTTC.

The chain links TRBV19 to TRBJ1-5; 8 bases agree with TRBD1. CDR3 length: 15 residues. Germline CDR1 and CDR2: LNHDA and SQIVND (reference sequence). The ends lost 5 bases at V and 7 bases at J; junction bases unmatched: 10. CDR3 nucleotides: TGTGCCAGTAGTTTCGCGGACAGGGAAAGGCAGCCCCAGCATTTT. Translation gives CASSFADRERQPQHF.

The chain recombines TRBV19 with TRBJ2-1, with 9 positions matching TRBD1. Looked up from germline, CDR1 is LNHDA and CDR2 is SQIVND (reference sequence). Losses at the gene ends were 10 bases for V and 4 bases for J; bases not matched to a gene: 8. The length of the CDR3 is 14 residues. CDR3 DNA: TGTGCCACCGCGGACAGGGGCAGGTACAATGAGCAGTTCTTC. Translation: CATADRGRYNEQFF.

Only one count was recorded for this clone. CDR3 amino acids: CASSLRTGQETQYF. The CDR3 DNA sequence: TGTGCCAGCAGCCTCCGGACAGGACAAGAGACCCAGTACTTC. The rearrangement uses TRBV7-9 and TRBJ2-5; 7 bases are shared with TRBD1. The CDR3 runs to 14 residues. Germline V gene data show CDR1 as SEHNR and CDR2 as FQNEAQ (reference sequence). After removal of 5 bases from V and 2 bases from J, the junction contained 5 bases not matched to a gene.

The gene calls are TRBV30 and TRBJ1-5; possible D gene TRBD1, 5 bases. Germline CDR1 and CDR2: GTSNPN and SVGIG (reference sequence). There are 14 residues in the CDR3. Trimming took off 1 base at V and 2 bases at J, with 9 bases between the two ends. The CDR3 DNA sequence: TGTGCCTGGAGTGAGGGGTACGGCAATCAGCCCCAGCATTTT. Translated: CAWSEGYGNQPQHF.

The chain recombines TRBV6-5 with TRBJ2-1, with D unresolved. The germline CDR1 and CDR2 sequences are MNHEY and SVGAGI. The CDR3 extends over 13 amino acids. Trimming stripped 5 bases from V and 5 bases from J, with 10 bases between. This CDR3 reads CASSPRRDNEQFF. In DNA, the CDR3 is TGTGCCAGCAGTCCTCGACGGGACAATGAGCAGTTCTTC.

The J gene is TRBJ1-1, the V gene TRBV2; D possibly corresponds to TRBD1 (5 bases). The V end lost 10 bases, the J end lost 4 bases, and 13 bases lay between the germline ends. CDR1 is SNHLY and CDR2 is FYNNEI in the germline V gene. The CDR3 runs 12 residues. The CDR3 loop is CAITGGATEAFF. The CDR3 coding sequence is TGTGCCATCACGGGAGGGGCCACTGAAGCTTTCTTT.

V is TRBV5-4 and J is TRBJ1-2, with 10 bases matching TRBD1. The germline gives CDR1 SGHNT, CDR2 YYREEE (reference sequence). Trimming took 4 bases from V and 7 from J; bases not matched to a gene: 7. This CDR3 comprises 14 residues. The CDR3 loop is CASSPPRTGGGYTF. CDR3 nucleotide sequence: TGTGCCAGCAGCCCCCCAAGGACAGGGGGTGGCTACACCTTC.

The chain couples TRBV6-1 to TRBJ2-7; TRBD2 aligns across 7 bases. The CDR3 length is 15 residues. CDR1 and CDR2 (germline): MNHNS, SASEGT. The V and J ends lost 5 bases and 6 bases, in that order; junction bases with no gene match: 13. The DNA of the CDR3 is TGTGCCAGCAGTTCCCCCCTAGCGGCACTAGTCGAGCAGTACTTC. This encodes CASSSPLAALVEQYF.

The chain is built from TRBV29-1 and TRBJ1-1; possibly TRBD1 for D (5 bases). V was shortened by 7 bases and J by 2 bases, with 8 bases between the two germline ends. The CDR3 spans 11 residues. Germline CDR1 and CDR2: SQVTM and ANQGSEA. The CDR3 sequence: CSADTNTEAFF. DNA for the CDR3: TGCAGCGCGGACACCAACACTGAAGCTTTCTTT. The full variable domain, rest sourced from reference TRBV29-1 and TRBJ1-1, is SAVISQKPSRDICQRGTSLTIQCQVDSQVTMMFWYRQQPGQSLTLIATANQGSEATYESGFVIDKFPISRPNLTFSTLTVSNMSPEDSSIYLCSADTNTEAFFGQGTRLTVV.